This T cell receptor (beta chain) was captured by sequencing in a study of shared clonotypes between healthy human individuals. Study findings and constraints: Clonotypes that were shared across a handful of donors made up 4% to 6% of naive CD4 clonotypes. Sampling covered nothing but blood. Tissue TCR repertoires likely differ from those found in blood.

Germline loops: CDR1 MGHRA, CDR2 YSYEKL. With 1 base removed from V and 1 base from J, the gap between germline ends came to 11 bases. This CDR3 is 16 amino acids long. On this clone: Its antigen is currently unknown.

At deep level, the assay was performed. The table came from immunoSEQ multiplex PCR; TCRdb's copy has only in-frame clones and leaves some out. The data hold more than 150,000 clones, with 90% to 95% observed a single time. Sequences were obtained from naive CD4+ T cells sorted from blood. The subset is: CD45RA+ positively selected. The receptor was isolated from a woman in her thirties in good health. The chain employs TRBV4-1 and TRBJ2-4; D is undetermined. Here the CDR3 DNA reads TGCGCCAGCAGCCAAGTGGTGGGGAAGGCCAAAAACATTCAGTACTTC. Translated: CASSQVVGKAKNIQYF.